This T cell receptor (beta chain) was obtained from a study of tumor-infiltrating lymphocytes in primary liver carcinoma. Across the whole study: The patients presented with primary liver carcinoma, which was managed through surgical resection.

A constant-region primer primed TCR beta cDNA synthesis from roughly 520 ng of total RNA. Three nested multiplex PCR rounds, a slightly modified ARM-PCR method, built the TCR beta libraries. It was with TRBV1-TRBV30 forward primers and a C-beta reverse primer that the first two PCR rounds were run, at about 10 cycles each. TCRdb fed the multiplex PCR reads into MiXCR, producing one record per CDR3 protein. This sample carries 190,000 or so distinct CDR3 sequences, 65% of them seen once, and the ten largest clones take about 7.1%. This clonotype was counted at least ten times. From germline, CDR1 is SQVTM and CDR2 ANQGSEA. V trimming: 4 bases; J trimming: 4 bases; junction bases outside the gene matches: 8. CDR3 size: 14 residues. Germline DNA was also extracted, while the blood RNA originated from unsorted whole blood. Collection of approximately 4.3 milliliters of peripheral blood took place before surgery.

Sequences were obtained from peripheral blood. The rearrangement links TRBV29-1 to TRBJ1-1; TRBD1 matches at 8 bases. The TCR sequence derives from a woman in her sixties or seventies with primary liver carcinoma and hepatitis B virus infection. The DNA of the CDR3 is TGCAGCGTTGGACACAGGGGGATGGGCACTGAAGCTTTCTTT. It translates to CSVGHRGMGTEAFF.